These 23 T cell receptor beta chains originate from one sample sequenced in a study of blood T cell repertoires in COVID-19. Profiled with immunoSEQ multiplex PCR; TCRdb holds only in-frame clones, not every one. Seen here are about 180,000 clones, about 80% observed once, and the top ten hold about an eighth. The sample comprised PBMCs or T cells enriched from blood (not recorded which). The receptor source for this set is a man between 60 and 75 years old who had been exposed to COVID-19.

The chain uses TRBV7-8 and TRBJ2-1; 10 bases align to TRBD1. Per the germline V gene, CDR1 is SGHVS and CDR2 is FQNEAQ. CDR3 length equals 14 residues. The trim removed 5 bases at V and 7 bases at J, leaving 5 bases unmatched. The CDR3 sequence: CASSRDRGGNEQFF. Written as DNA, the CDR3 is TGTGCCAGCAGCAGGGACAGGGGTGGGAATGAGCAGTTCTTC.

The rearrangement uses TRBV5-4 and TRBJ2-2; TRBD1 is a possible D gene (5 bases). Between the trimmed V and J ends, which lost 5 bases and 1 base, there was a span of 15 bases. The CDR3 extends over 16 amino acids. The V gene's germline CDR1 is SGHNT and CDR2 YYREEE (reference sequence). The CDR3 region is CASRVGLTGNTGELFF. CDR3 coding DNA: TGTGCCAGCAGGGTGGGGCTAACGGGGAACACCGGGGAGCTGTTTTTT.

The gene calls are TRBV6-6 and TRBJ1-1; no reliable D call. CDR3 length: 15 amino acids. Germline CDR1 and CDR2: MNHNY and SVGAGI (reference sequence). Trimming pared 0 bases from V and 0 bases from J, leaving 8 bases between. The CDR3 loop reads CASSYSTRMNTEAFF. In nucleotides, the CDR3 is TGTGCCAGCAGTTACTCCACACGAATGAACACTGAAGCTTTCTTT.

This clone has just a few counts. This sequence joins TRBV4-1 and TRBJ1-1, with D tentatively TRBD1 (6 bases). Trimming took off 3 bases at V and 2 bases at J, with 10 bases between the two ends. The CDR3 runs 14 residues. Germline CDR1 and CDR2: MGHRA and YSYEKL. CDR3 coding DNA: TGCGCCAGCAGCCACGGACAGTCCAACACTGAAGCTTTCTTT. Translated: CASSHGQSNTEAFF.

The chain links TRBV28 to TRBJ2-7; a possible D gene is TRBD1 (6 bases). Germline V CDR1 and CDR2: MDHEN, SYDVKM. The V gene lost 10 bases and the J gene lost 0 bases, with 13 bases spanning the gap. The CDR3 is 13 amino acids. In DNA form, the CDR3 reads TGTGCCACTACAGGGTCCCCCTCCTACGAGCAGTACTTC. Translating gives CATTGSPSYEQYF.

The rearrangement uses TRBV12-3 or TRBV12-4 and TRBJ2-7; a weak D match, TRBD1 (5 bases). V was cut by 0 bases and J by 9 bases, with 9 bases left in between. This CDR3 is 12 amino acids long. CDR3 loop: CASSLAGAGQYF. The CDR3 DNA is TGTGCCAGCAGTTTAGCAGGGGCAGGGCAGTACTTC.

V and J are TRBV27 and TRBJ2-5; D ambiguous. The V gene's germline CDR1 is MNHEY and CDR2 SMNVEV (reference sequence). V was trimmed by 1 base and J by 5 bases, leaving 8 bases between them. CDR3 length: 13 amino acids. The CDR3 region is CASSLWAQETQYF. The CDR3 bases are TGTGCCAGCAGTTTATGGGCCCAGGAGACCCAGTACTTC.

This chain uses TRBV27 with TRBJ2-1, with 8 bases identical to TRBD1. V shed 0 bases, J shed 5 bases, and the junction held 6 bases outside the gene matches. The CDR3 runs to 16 residues. CDR1 and CDR2 from the germline V gene are MNHEY and SMNVEV (reference sequence). The CDR3: CASSLSGQVWDNEQFF. The CDR3 coding sequence is TGTGCCAGCAGTTTATCGGGACAGGTCTGGGACAATGAGCAGTTCTTC.

V and J are TRBV19 and TRBJ2-5; TRBD2 matches at 7 bases. The CDR3 sequence is 14 residues long. The germline gives CDR1 LNHDA, CDR2 SQIVND (reference sequence). V trimming: 3 bases; J trimming: 0 bases; junction bases outside the gene matches: 1. CDR3 sequence (DNA): TGTGCCAGTAGTATGGGGGGGTACCAAGAGACCCAGTACTTC. Protein sequence: CASSMGGYQETQYF.

The genes are TRBV6-2 or TRBV6-3 and TRBJ2-3; D uncertain. The germline CDR1 and CDR2 sequences are MNHEY and SVGEGT. CDR3 length equals 13 residues. The V end was cut by 4 bases, the J end by 6 bases, with 11 bases between. CDR3 DNA: TGTGCCAGCAGTTCTGTTTCCCCGGATACGCAGTATTTT. This gives the protein CASSSVSPDTQYF.

The chain couples TRBV11-3 to TRBJ2-1, with a weak D call TRBD1 (5 bases). CDR3 length equals 13 residues. The ends were cut back, 2 bases at V and 5 bases at J, with 7 bases in the middle. Germline values: CDR1 SGHNT, CDR2 YENEEA. CDR3 in DNA: TGTGCCAGCAGCTTAATACAGGACAATGAGCAGTTCTTC. The encoded protein is CASSLIQDNEQFF.

The chain combines TRBV6-6 with TRBJ2-7; TRBD1 matches at 9 bases. V lost 6 bases to trimming and J lost 5 bases; unmatched junction nucleotides: 5. The CDR3 covers 13 residues. Germline CDR1 and CDR2: MNHNY and SVGAGI (reference sequence). CDR3 region: CASRGQGSDEQYF. The CDR3 DNA reads TGTGCCAGCAGGGGACAGGGTTCCGACGAGCAGTACTTC.

In this sample, this clone turned up once. The V gene is TRBV27, the J gene TRBJ1-1; 7 bases agree with TRBD1. CDR3 length equals 16 residues. CDR1 and CDR2 (germline): MNHEY, SMNVEV (reference sequence). With V trimmed by 5 bases and J by 0 bases, 9 bases remained unmatched. CDR3 protein: CASSQTRTGVNTEAFF. The CDR3 region has the DNA TGTGCCAGCAGTCAAACTCGGACAGGTGTGAACACTGAAGCTTTCTTT.

The rearrangement links TRBV2 to TRBJ2-7; 9 positions agree with TRBD2. V lost 0 bases to trimming and J lost 0 bases; unmatched junction nucleotides: 12. Germline V gene sequence: CDR1 SNHLY, CDR2 FYNNEI. The CDR3 covers 19 residues. The CDR3 DNA is TGTGCCAGCAGTGAAGCGAGGGCTAGCGGGATACCGAGCTCCTACGAGCAGTACTTC. Its translation: CASSEARASGIPSSYEQYF.

The chain combines TRBV29-1 with TRBJ2-7; TRBD1 might be the D (5 bases). The CDR3 has 13 amino acids. Looked up from germline, CDR1 is SQVTM and CDR2 is ANQGSEA. The V end was cut by 1 base, the J end by 2 bases, with 9 bases between. CDR3 sequence reads: CSVEGRQTYEQYF. The CDR3 DNA is TGCAGCGTTGAAGGTCGACAGACCTACGAGCAGTACTTC.

The genes are TRBV9 and TRBJ2-2; 7 bases line up with TRBD2. V shed 4 bases and J 0 bases; nucleotides not matched to a gene: 3. CDR1 is SGDLS and CDR2 is YYNGEE in the germline V gene. The CDR3 is 15 residues long. The DNA for the CDR3 is TGTGCCAGCAGCCCGGCGGGAGCGAACACCGGGGAGCTGTTTTTT. It translates to CASSPAGANTGELFF.

This rearrangement joins TRBV13 to TRBJ2-7; 11 bases are shared with TRBD2. V was clipped by 5 bases and J by 4 bases; unmatched bases: 10. Germline V CDR1 and CDR2: PRHDT, FYEKMQ (reference sequence). The CDR3 sequence is 16 residues long. The CDR3: CASSPRGLAEGYEQYF. CDR3 coding DNA: TGTGCCAGCAGCCCGCGGGGACTAGCGGAGGGGTACGAGCAGTACTTC.

This chain links TRBV11-3 with TRBJ2-3; possibly TRBD2 for D (6 bases). The CDR3 extends over 14 amino acids. Trimming left V 5 bases short and J 1 base short, with 10 bases between. CDR1 SGHNT and CDR2 YENEEA come from the germline V gene. The CDR3 DNA is TGTGCCAGCAGCCCGGGGACTGGCACAGATACGCAGTATTTT. Translated: CASSPGTGTDTQYF.

This clone has more than one count but fewer than ten. The CDR3 DNA is TGTGCCAGCAGCTTAGGATTTGCCGGGGAGCGGGAGGGCACAGATACGCAGTATTTT. Translated, it gives CASSLGFAGEREGTDTQYF. This rearrangement joins TRBV7-8 to TRBJ2-3; 9 bases line up with TRBD2. The CDR3 is made up of 19 amino acids. In germline, CDR1 is SGHVS, CDR2 FQNEAQ. Trimming at V came to 1 base and at J to 1 base, leaving 12 bases not matched to a gene.

This clone was counted a few times. The chain is built from TRBV5-4 and TRBJ2-2; 10 positions agree with TRBD1. Germline lookup yields CDR1 SGHNT and CDR2 YYREEE (reference sequence). V lost 5 bases to trimming and J lost 6 bases; unmatched junction nucleotides: 10. The CDR3 contains 16 residues. Written as DNA, the CDR3 is TGTGCCAGCAGGCCCGGACAGGGGGTCGTCCCCGGGGAGCTGTTTTTT. Encoded protein: CASRPGQGVVPGELFF.

The rearrangement uses TRBV29-1 and TRBJ1-6; no firm D call. Trimming cost V 6 bases and J 8 bases, with 14 bases left between them. Germline V gene lookup returns CDR1 SQVTM and CDR2 ANQGSEA. CDR3 length: 13 amino acids. The CDR3 DNA reads as TGCAGCGTCCTTGGGCCGGGAGATTCACCCCTCCACTTT. Amino acids: CSVLGPGDSPLHF.

The chain recombines TRBV12-3 or TRBV12-4 with TRBJ2-1; perhaps TRBD2 as D (6 bases). This CDR3 is built from 13 residues. V was shortened by 6 bases and J by 5 bases, with 11 bases between the two germline ends. The CDR3 sequence is CASSSGLHNEQFF. In DNA form, the CDR3 reads TGTGCCAGCAGCTCGGGACTCCACAATGAGCAGTTCTTC.

J is TRBJ2-1 and V is TRBV27; no reliable D call. Germline CDR1 reads MNHEY; CDR2 reads SMNVEV (reference sequence). The CDR3 has 14 residues. The V end was cut by 6 bases, the J end by 0 bases, with 9 bases between. The CDR3 region has the DNA TGTGCCAGCAGGCTAGGCAGCTCCTACAATGAGCAGTTCTTC. It yields the protein CASRLGSSYNEQFF.